This TCR beta chain was sequenced during a study of CDR3 diversity in severe acne. Using its own MiXCR run on the PCR reads, TCRdb lists one record per CDR3 protein. The data show 85,000 to 120,000 distinct CDR3 sequences, with under 60% seen just once and around an eighth held by the top ten. Comments on this clonotype: This may be a read error: a much more frequent sequence differs by one nucleotide.

The sequence came from a male donor with acne. Sequences were obtained from blood.

CDR3 bases: TGCAGTGCCGGGCCGGCACTTGACGATAATTCACCCCTCCACTTT. Translating gives CSAGPALDDNSPLHF. The chain is built from TRBV20-1 and TRBJ1-6; the D is unclear. The CDR3 covers 15 residues. The V gene's germline CDR1 is DFQATT and CDR2 SNEGSKA (reference sequence). The ends were cut back, 6 bases at V and 5 bases at J, with 17 bases in the middle.